A selection of T cell receptor beta chains follows, all from one sample in a study of blood T cell repertoires in COVID-19. Sequencing used immunoSEQ multiplex PCR; TCRdb keeps in-frame clones, though not all of them. The sample yields approximately 380,000 clones, approximately 91% seen once. Sequenced sample: PBMCs or T cells enriched from blood (not recorded which). The receptors come from a woman in her thirties or forties who had been exposed to COVID-19. The conserved cysteine and the conserved F or W are not part of the CDR3 here.

cdr3_length: 13; j_call: TRBJ1-4; v_call: TRBV15; cdr3_aa: ATSSPEGQTGALF
cdr3_length: 15; j_call: TRBJ1-3; v_call: TRBV18; cdr3_aa: ASSPLDQGRTGNTIY
cdr3_length: 12; j_call: TRBJ2-2; v_call: TRBV15; cdr3_aa: ATSRAGFSGELF
cdr3_length: 16; j_call: TRBJ1-1; v_call: TRBV19; cdr3_aa: ASSIEGRTGIRNTEAF
cdr3_length: 13; j_call: TRBJ1-4; v_call: TRBV5-1; cdr3_aa: ASSSLGQGIEKLF
cdr3_length: 10; j_call: TRBJ2-7; v_call: TRBV12-3/TRBV12-4; cdr3_aa: ASRGTPLEQY
cdr3_length: 16; j_call: TRBJ1-1; v_call: TRBV21-1; cdr3_aa: ASSGSLGGTTMNTEAF
cdr3_length: 16; j_call: TRBJ2-1; v_call: TRBV21-1; cdr3_aa: ASSKGPSGSGGYNEQF
cdr3_length: 14; j_call: TRBJ1-5; v_call: TRBV19; cdr3_aa: ASSMGQGKGGQPQH
cdr3_length: 15; j_call: TRBJ1-2; v_call: TRBV23-1; cdr3_aa: ASSQPGTGPKDYGYT
cdr3_length: 15; j_call: TRBJ1-6; v_call: TRBV30; cdr3_aa: AWSPNRGARDGSPLH
cdr3_length: 11; j_call: TRBJ1-6; v_call: TRBV12-3/TRBV12-4; cdr3_aa: ASSPDPYSPLH
cdr3_length: 12; j_call: TRBJ1-2; v_call: TRBV18; cdr3_aa: ASSPLRENYGYT
cdr3_length: 11; j_call: TRBJ1-2; v_call: TRBV7-9; cdr3_aa: ASSLAVLYGYT
cdr3_length: 13; j_call: TRBJ2-3; v_call: TRBV7-2; cdr3_aa: ASSQSARARDTQY
cdr3_length: 12; j_call: TRBJ1-1; v_call: TRBV7-3; cdr3_aa: ASSPSARNTEAF
cdr3_length: 12; j_call: TRBJ1-5; v_call: TRBV25-1; cdr3_aa: ASATGVPNQPQH
cdr3_length: 14; j_call: TRBJ2-2; v_call: TRBV5-4; cdr3_aa: ASRDSTSWSTGELF
cdr3_length: 15; j_call: TRBJ2-7; v_call: TRBV11-3; cdr3_aa: ASSLALAGGARHEQY
cdr3_length: 13; j_call: TRBJ1-5; v_call: TRBV24-1; cdr3_aa: ATSDMTGGNQPQH
cdr3_length: 13; j_call: TRBJ1-2; v_call: TRBV12-5; cdr3_aa: ASGFGTVPQSGYT
cdr3_length: 13; j_call: TRBJ1-5; v_call: TRBV5-1; cdr3_aa: ASSLRGGIDQPQH
cdr3_length: 14; j_call: TRBJ1-1; v_call: TRBV5-6; cdr3_aa: ASSLAVRAGGTEAF
cdr3_length: 11; j_call: TRBJ1-6; v_call: TRBV19; cdr3_aa: ASHSFYNSPLH
cdr3_length: 13; j_call: TRBJ2-1; v_call: TRBV2; cdr3_aa: ASSGLRQGAIEQF
cdr3_length: 13; j_call: TRBJ2-1; v_call: TRBV24-1; cdr3_aa: ATSVGQGASNEQF
cdr3_length: 14; j_call: TRBJ2-3; v_call: TRBV7-2; cdr3_aa: ASSLGLAGGSDTQY
cdr3_length: 13; j_call: TRBJ1-4; v_call: TRBV15; cdr3_aa: ATSTQDRGMEKLF
cdr3_length: 10; j_call: TRBJ2-1; v_call: TRBV7-9; cdr3_aa: ASSLNYNEQF
cdr3_length: 12; j_call: TRBJ2-3; v_call: TRBV5-1; cdr3_aa: ASSLGQGSDTQY
cdr3_length: 13; j_call: TRBJ1-1; v_call: TRBV7-9; cdr3_aa: ASSRSPSRITEAF
cdr3_length: 11; j_call: TRBJ2-7; v_call: TRBV19; cdr3_aa: ASSRGFTYEQY